The 20 T cell receptor beta chains given below trace back to one sample, sequenced in a study of T cell clones after liver transplantation. Produced via immunoSEQ multiplex PCR; TCRdb's table is partial and in-frame only. The sample shows 77,000 or so clones, roughly 80% of them seen only once. Sample: CD4+ T cells from blood, taken 12 months after liver transplant. The receptors derive from a human patient who received a liver transplant. Some T cells may be supplied by the graft donor.

The chain uses TRBV7-8 and TRBJ2-5; TRBD2 matches 9 bases. V lost 2 bases and J lost 7; bases outside the gene matches: 11. Germline lookup yields CDR1 SGHVS and CDR2 FQNEAQ. CDR3 length: 16 amino acids. The CDR3 nucleotides read TGTGCCAGCAGCTTATTCTCGGCTAGCGGGATTGGGACCCAGTACTTC. Its translation: CASSLFSASGIGTQYF.

The V gene is TRBV18, the J gene TRBJ2-1; D may be TRBD2 (5 bases). This CDR3 contains 13 residues. Germline loops: CDR1 KGHSH, CDR2 LQKENI. Trimming stripped 8 bases from V and 6 bases from J, with 14 bases between. The CDR3, as DNA: TGTGCCAGCCATGATGGCGGAGGCAATGAGCAGTTCTTC. Translated, it gives CASHDGGGNEQFF. The full variable domain, in which reference TRBV18 and TRBJ2-1 provide the parts outside the CDR3, is NAGVMQNPRHLVRRRGQEARLRCSPMKGHSHVYWYRQLPEEGLKFMVYLQKENIIDESGMPKERFSAEFPKEGPSILRIQQVVRGDSAAYFCASHDGGGNEQFFGPGTRLTVL.

V is TRBV7-3 and J is TRBJ2-3; 11 nucleotides line up with TRBD2. CDR3 length: 15 residues. Per germline, CDR1 SGHTA and CDR2 FQGTGA. V lost 5 bases and J lost 8; bases outside the gene matches: 9. CDR3 loop: CASSPPATSGGTQYF. The CDR3 DNA reads TGTGCCAGCAGCCCCCCCGCCACTAGCGGGGGTACGCAGTATTTT.

The CDR3 coding sequence is TGTGCCAGTAGGTTCGAAGGGCAGGGGAGGAATGGTGAAGCTTTCTTT. The encoded protein is CASRFEGQGRNGEAFF. The rearrangement joins TRBV19 to TRBJ1-1, with a tentative D call TRBD1 (6 bases). V lost 6 bases, J lost 7 bases, and 24 bases lay in between. There are 16 residues in the CDR3. CDR1 is LNHDA, CDR2 SQIVND, per germline (reference sequence).

The chain uses TRBV28 and TRBJ1-2; 7 bases line up with TRBD1. With V trimmed by 5 bases and J by 8 bases, 8 bases remained unmatched. Germline CDR1 is MDHEN and CDR2 is SYDVKM. The CDR3 is 13 residues long. In DNA form, the CDR3 reads TGTGCCAGCAGTCTAGACAGGGTCGAGGGCTACACCTTC. This gives the protein CASSLDRVEGYTF.

The J gene is TRBJ2-7, the V gene TRBV14, with D possibly TRBD2 on 5 matching bases. Germline V gene data show CDR1 as SGHDN and CDR2 as FVKESK. This CDR3 has 16 residues. V was clipped by 3 bases and J by 0 bases, with 15 bases between them. For the CDR3, the DNA is TGTGCCAGCAGCCATCTCAGGCGGGCCCCCTCCTACGAGCAGTACTTC. Protein product: CASSHLRRAPSYEQYF.

J is TRBJ1-5 and V is TRBV6-5, with D perhaps matching TRBD1 (6 bases). The CDR3 sequence is 14 residues long. The germline V gene has CDR1 MNHEY and CDR2 SVGAGI. V dropped 7 bases and J dropped 11 bases, with 21 bases sitting between them. DNA of the CDR3: TGTGCCAGCAAGGACCAGGGGCTGTATTCCGCCCAGCATTTT. Its protein is CASKDQGLYSAQHF.

The rearrangement joins TRBV5-1 to TRBJ2-5; TRBD2 might be the D (6 bases). This CDR3 comprises 17 residues. V was pared by 0 bases and J by 3 bases, with 18 bases between. The germline CDR1 and CDR2 sequences are SGHRS and YFSETQ. Here the CDR3 reads CASSLGIWAGREETQYF. The CDR3 DNA reads TGCGCCAGCAGCTTGGGGATATGGGCGGGAAGGGAAGAGACCCAGTACTTC.

The rearrangement links TRBV27 to TRBJ2-5; D uncertain. The germline V and J ends were trimmed by 4 bases and 5 bases, with 8 bases remaining between them. This CDR3 is 12 amino acids long. Germline lookup yields CDR1 MNHEY and CDR2 SMNVEV (reference sequence). The DNA of the CDR3 is TGTGCCAGCAGTTCCCGGCCGGAGACCCAGTACTTC. It codes for CASSSRPETQYF.

The rearrangement joins TRBV6-6 to TRBJ2-1, with 10 bases aligning to TRBD1. Germline values: CDR1 MNHNY, CDR2 SVGAGI (reference sequence). This CDR3 spans 15 amino acids. Unmatched junction bases numbered 3, after V lost 4 bases and J lost 3 bases. CDR3 nucleotides: TGTGCCAGCAGTTCCCGGGACAGGGGCTACAATGAGCAGTTCTTC. It encodes CASSSRDRGYNEQFF.

The DNA for the CDR3 is TGTGCCAGCAGCTTAGTGTCAGAGACCCAGTACTTC. Translating it yields CASSLVSETQYF. V is TRBV7-2 and J is TRBJ2-5; D unclear. In germline, CDR1 is SGHTA, CDR2 FQGNSA. This CDR3 is 12 amino acids long. V lost 1 base, J lost 4 bases, and 4 bases lay in between.

The chain links TRBV28 to TRBJ2-2, with D tentatively TRBD2 (6 bases). CDR1 is MDHEN, CDR2 SYDVKM, per germline. The ends were cut back, 2 bases at V and 0 bases at J, with 7 bases in the middle. The CDR3 contains 15 residues. The CDR3 loop is CASSLGGANTGELFF. The CDR3 region has the DNA TGTGCCAGCAGTTTAGGAGGGGCGAACACCGGGGAGCTGTTTTTT.

The chain links TRBV9 to TRBJ2-5; 9 bases match TRBD1. The CDR3 extends over 14 amino acids. Germline-derived CDR1 and CDR2 are SGDLS and YYNGEE. Trimming cost V 6 bases and J 4 bases; bases outside gene matches: 7. This CDR3 reads CASTRQGEGETQYF. In nucleotides, the CDR3 is TGTGCCAGCACCCGACAGGGGGAGGGAGAGACCCAGTACTTC.

The rearrangement joins TRBV7-9 to TRBJ1-1; D ambiguous. Trimming left V 5 bases short and J 1 base short, with 8 bases between. This CDR3 spans 13 amino acids. CDR1 and CDR2 from the germline V gene are SEHNR and FQNEAQ (reference sequence). This CDR3 reads CASSRTSNTEAFF. In nucleotides, the CDR3 is TGTGCCAGCAGCCGAACTTCGAACACTGAAGCTTTCTTT. The whole variable domain, filled in from reference TRBV7-9 and TRBJ1-1, reads DTGVSQNPRHKITKRGQNVTFRCDPISEHNRLYWYRQTLGQGPEFLTYFQNEAQLEKSRLLSDRFSAERPKGSFSTLEIQRTEQGDSAMYLCASSRTSNTEAFFGQGTRLTVV.

The DNA for the CDR3 is TGTGCCAGCAGTGACCGTGGGTTCAGGGGTCGTCTGGAAAAACTGTTTTTT. Translation: CASSDRGFRGRLEKLFF. The V call is TRBV6-1, the J call TRBJ1-4; D is possibly TRBD1 (6 bases). V lost 3 bases, J lost 8 bases, and 22 bases lay in between. CDR1 MNHNS and CDR2 SASEGT come from the germline V gene. The CDR3 totals 17 residues.

The V gene is TRBV7-9, the J gene TRBJ1-4; TRBD1 agrees at 10 bases. Germline CDR1 reads SEHNR; CDR2 reads FQNEAQ (reference sequence). V gave up 6 bases and J gave up 1 base; unmatched junction bases: 11. This CDR3 is 18 amino acids long. DNA for the CDR3: TGTGCCAGCAGTCCGGGACAGGGGCGCCGGGAAACTAATGAAAAACTGTTTTTT. It yields the protein CASSPGQGRRETNEKLFF.

This rearrangement joins TRBV7-2 to TRBJ1-1; D is undetermined. Germline loops: CDR1 SGHTA, CDR2 FQGNSA. The CDR3 contains 16 residues. V lost 4 bases and J lost 1, with 16 bases in between. The CDR3 loop reads CASSSRRTAENTEAFF. The CDR3 nucleotides read TGTGCCAGCAGCTCACGTCGGACGGCAGAGAACACTGAAGCTTTCTTT.

The chain uses TRBV19 and TRBJ2-2; D remains unclear. This CDR3 is built from 15 residues. CDR1 and CDR2 from the germline V gene are LNHDA and SQIVND (reference sequence). The V gene lost 5 bases and the J gene lost 1 base, with 11 bases spanning the gap. The CDR3 coding sequence is TGTGCCAGTAGTTATGTGGCCATGAACACCGGGGAGCTGTTTTTT. It codes for CASSYVAMNTGELFF.

The rearrangement uses TRBV5-1 and TRBJ1-2, with D maybe TRBD1 (5 bases). Germline V CDR1 and CDR2: SGHRS, YFSETQ. V lost 0 bases, J lost 6 bases, and 12 bases lay in between. The CDR3 has 14 amino acids. In DNA, the CDR3 is TGCGCCAGCAGCTTGGCCAGAGGGGATAATGGCTACACCTTC. Translating it yields CASSLARGDNGYTF.

The chain carries TRBV30 and TRBJ2-1; 9 positions agree with TRBD2. Per germline, CDR1 GTSNPN and CDR2 SVGIG (reference sequence). CDR3 length: 15 amino acids. CDR3 sequence reads: CSSSGGRSSYNEQFF. CDR3 DNA sequence: TGTAGCAGTAGCGGGGGACGGAGCTCCTACAATGAGCAGTTCTTC.